These 25 T cell receptor beta chains came from one sample sequenced in a study of T-cell memory formation after mild COVID-19. TCRdb reanalysed the 5' RACE reads using MiXCR and keeps one entry per CDR3 protein. The table lists 350,000 or so distinct CDR3 sequences, about 20% of them singletons. Sequencing was carried out using PBMCs or a T cell subset sorted from them (not recorded which). These receptors originate from a young man who had mild COVID-19 (a few samples of this study predate the infection). Cell type and time point are not known.

This chain links TRBV7-2 with TRBJ1-5; 9 bases are a match to TRBD1. The CDR3 runs 17 residues. The V gene's germline CDR1 is SGHTA and CDR2 FQGNSA. The ends lost 1 base at V and 3 bases at J; junction bases unmatched: 7. The CDR3 here is CASSLGQGVPFNQPQHF. The CDR3 DNA follows: TGTGCCAGCAGCTTAGGACAGGGGGTCCCCTTCAATCAGCCCCAGCATTTT.

The rearrangement joins TRBV4-2 to TRBJ1-1; 7 bases map to TRBD1. Germline V gene sequence: CDR1 LGHNA, CDR2 YNFKEQ. The V segment lost 1 base and the J segment 3 bases; nucleotides outside the gene matches: 8. The CDR3 covers 16 residues. This chain's CDR3 is CASSQGLDRDHTEAFF. The CDR3 DNA sequence: TGTGCCAGCAGCCAAGGGCTAGACAGGGACCACACTGAAGCTTTCTTT.

This clonotype was observed a handful of times. V and J are TRBV5-1 and TRBJ2-7; 7 bases are shared with TRBD1. The CDR3 is 13 residues long. J was trimmed by 6 bases and V by 6 bases; bases with no gene match: 9. CDR1 is SGHRS and CDR2 is YFSETQ in the germline V gene. The CDR3 DNA follows: TGCGCCAGCATCGCCGACAGGGCGGGCGAGCAGTACTTC. Translating gives CASIADRAGEQYF.

The V and J genes are TRBV28 and TRBJ1-4; D remains unclear. V gave up 5 bases and J gave up 6 bases, with 16 bases separating them. Germline loops: CDR1 MDHEN, CDR2 SYDVKM. This CDR3 region has 15 residues. The CDR3 DNA reads as TGTGCCAGCAGTGAGGACGGCCCAGGATATGAAAAACTGTTTTTT. Protein sequence: CASSEDGPGYEKLFF.

The rearrangement links TRBV5-1 to TRBJ2-7; 8 positions match TRBD1. The CDR3 consists of 15 residues. The V gene's germline CDR1 is SGHRS and CDR2 YFSETQ. The V gene end was trimmed by 4 bases and the J gene end by 3 bases; junction bases not matched to a gene: 9. CDR3 sequence: CASSPDGTGVYEQYF. For the CDR3, the DNA is TGCGCCAGCAGCCCGGACGGGACAGGAGTCTACGAGCAGTACTTC.

This clonotype was seen a few times. The V call is TRBV3-1, the J call TRBJ2-1, with D unresolved. Trimming took 0 bases from V and 7 from J, leaving 13 bases between them. CDR3 length equals 15 residues. Germline V CDR1 and CDR2: LGHDT, YNNKEL (reference sequence). The CDR3 spells CASSQESLGRNEQFF. CDR3 DNA sequence: TGTGCCAGCAGCCAAGAATCCTTAGGCCGGAATGAGCAGTTCTTC.

This clonotype was counted ten times or more. The rearrangement links TRBV5-1 to TRBJ2-7; D not certain. The V and J ends lost 4 bases and 0 bases respectively, with 14 bases between them. The length of the CDR3 is 15 residues. CDR1 and CDR2 from the germline V gene are SGHRS and YFSETQ. Here the CDR3 DNA reads TGCGCCAGCAGCACCGGACCACAATTCTCCTACGAGCAGTACTTC. Its protein is CASSTGPQFSYEQYF.

This clonotype was seen at least ten times. The V gene is TRBV4-2, the J gene TRBJ2-5; 10 bases line up with TRBD2. CDR1 LGHNA and CDR2 YNFKEQ come from the germline V gene. J lost 5 bases, V lost 1 base, and 10 bases had no gene match. The CDR3 spans 17 residues. The CDR3 sequence is CASSQARTAGGRETQYF. CDR3 sequence (DNA): TGTGCCAGCAGCCAAGCCCGCACAGCGGGGGGGAGGGAGACCCAGTACTTC.

The rearrangement links TRBV5-6 to TRBJ1-2, with 8 positions matching TRBD1. The CDR3 sequence is 16 residues long. V shed 0 bases, J shed 3 bases, and the junction held 7 bases outside the gene matches. Germline CDR1 is SGHDT and CDR2 is YYEEEE. CDR3 sequence (DNA): TGTGCCAGCAGCTTGGCCTTAGGGACAGGAGACTATGGCTACACCTTC. This translates into CASSLALGTGDYGYTF.

This clonotype has just a few counts. The chain joins TRBV9 to TRBJ2-5, with TRBD2 matching over 8 bases. Trimming took 4 bases from V and 0 from J; bases not matched to a gene: 5. This CDR3 spans 15 amino acids. Germline V lookup: CDR1 SGDLS, CDR2 YYNGEE. CDR3 residues: CASSQTLADQETQYF. In DNA form, the CDR3 reads TGTGCCAGCAGCCAGACACTAGCGGACCAAGAGACCCAGTACTTC.

This rearrangement joins TRBV20-1 to TRBJ1-1, with D perhaps matching TRBD1 (6 bases). The CDR3 is 14 amino acids. Germline lookup yields CDR1 DFQATT and CDR2 SNEGSKA (reference sequence). Trimming took 1 base from V and 4 from J, leaving 13 bases between them. The CDR3 reads CSARGDKGGTEAFF. DNA of the CDR3: TGCAGTGCTAGAGGGGACAAGGGCGGCACTGAAGCTTTCTTT.

This clonotype has just a few counts. The gene calls are TRBV12-5 and TRBJ2-2, with D tentatively TRBD2 (7 bases). Trimming pared 0 bases from V and 6 bases from J, leaving 14 bases between. The CDR3 contains 16 residues. Germline-derived CDR1 and CDR2 are LGHNT and FRNRAP. The CDR3 DNA reads TGTGCTAGTGGTTTGGTATTGGGGGGGCGGCCCGGGGAGCTGTTTTTT. The encoded protein is CASGLVLGGRPGELFF.

The gene calls are TRBV12-3 or TRBV12-4 and TRBJ1-4; no clear D. The CDR3 runs to 14 residues. The V and J ends lost 4 bases and 2 bases respectively, with 8 bases between them. The CDR3 bases are TGTGCCAGCAGTTATCTGGTCACTAATGAAAAACTGTTTTTT. Translation gives CASSYLVTNEKLFF.

The chain employs TRBV6-2 or TRBV6-3 and TRBJ2-5; TRBD2 might be the D (6 bases). There are 15 residues in the CDR3. Germline assignment: CDR1 MNHEY and CDR2 SVGEGT. The ends were cut back, 9 bases at V and 4 bases at J, with 21 bases in the middle. As DNA, the CDR3 is TGTGCCAGTTCGGCCACCCGGGGGTCTGGAGAGACCCAGTACTTC. This codes for CASSATRGSGETQYF.

This clonotype was recorded a few times. This chain connects TRBV20-1 to TRBJ2-7; TRBD1 agrees at 9 bases. The V gene end was trimmed by 3 bases and the J gene end by 4 bases; junction bases not matched to a gene: 4. This CDR3 comprises 13 residues. In germline, CDR1 is DFQATT, CDR2 SNEGSKA (reference sequence). The CDR3 DNA sequence: TGCAGTGCTAGTGGGGACAGGGCGTACGAGCAGTACTTC. This encodes CSASGDRAYEQYF.

The V call is TRBV7-9, the J call TRBJ1-6, with D tentatively TRBD1 (6 bases). This CDR3 region has 15 residues. V lost 5 bases and J lost 9, with 17 bases in between. In germline, CDR1 is SEHNR, CDR2 FQNEAQ (reference sequence). The CDR3 sequence: CASSAGTRLISPLHF. CDR3 coding DNA: TGTGCCAGCAGCGCCGGGACACGACTCATTTCACCCCTCCACTTT.

The sample holds many counts of this clonotype. The gene calls are TRBV12-3 or TRBV12-4 and TRBJ2-2, with D unresolved. Trimming left V 2 bases short and J 0 bases short, with 7 bases between. The CDR3 is 15 residues long. The CDR3 here is CASSLRAANTGELFF. The DNA of the CDR3 is TGTGCCAGCAGTTTACGGGCAGCGAACACCGGGGAGCTGTTTTTT.

Many counts were recorded for this clonotype. The chain joins TRBV4-2 to TRBJ2-5; tentatively, D is TRBD1 or TRBD2 (5 bases each). Germline V gives CDR1 LGHNA, CDR2 YNFKEQ. V was pared by 3 bases and J by 3 bases, with 11 bases between. This CDR3 contains 14 residues. The CDR3 protein is CASSQGDAEETQYF. CDR3 DNA: TGTGCCAGCAGCCAGGGGGACGCGGAAGAGACCCAGTACTTC.

The V call is TRBV3-2, the J call TRBJ2-7. TRBV3-2 is recorded as a pseudogene. This CDR3 has 14 residues. CDR3 residues: CASSHSSSSYEQYV. Here the CDR3 DNA reads TGTGCCAGCAGCCATTCATCCAGCTCCTACGAGCAGTACGTC.

This chain links TRBV14 with TRBJ1-1, with no clear D. Germline assignment: CDR1 SGHDN and CDR2 FVKESK. The CDR3 sequence is 13 residues long. V lost 6 bases to trimming and J lost 5 bases, with 13 bases between them. The CDR3, as DNA: TGTGCCAGCAGTCAGGACGTCGAGACTGAAGCTTTCTTT. This codes for CASSQDVETEAFF.

This clonotype was seen ten or more times. The chain has TRBV5-1 and TRBJ2-6; D unclear. Germline-derived CDR1 and CDR2 are SGHRS and YFSETQ. Trimming took off 4 bases at V and 4 bases at J, with 6 bases between the two ends. The CDR3 has 13 amino acids. The CDR3 sequence is CASSLPGANVLTF. The CDR3 DNA follows: TGCGCCAGCAGCCTGCCCGGGGCCAACGTCCTGACTTTC.

This clonotype has more than one count but fewer than ten. The chain joins TRBV6-2 or TRBV6-3 to TRBJ2-4; tentatively, D is TRBD2 (5 bases). Trimming left V 2 bases short and J 8 bases short, with 13 bases between. Germline values: CDR1 MNHEY, CDR2 SVGEGT. This CDR3 has 14 residues. The CDR3 DNA reads as TGTGCCAGCAGTTACGGGGAGTACCGCGACATTCAGTACTTC. Its translation is CASSYGEYRDIQYF.

This rearrangement joins TRBV7-2 to TRBJ1-5; tentatively, D is TRBD1 (6 bases). The CDR3 length is 15 residues. Germline values: CDR1 SGHTA, CDR2 FQGNSA. V gave up 1 base and J gave up 9 bases, with 16 bases separating them. The CDR3, as DNA: TGTGCCAGCAGCTTAGGGGGGGCGGAGCCAGGGCCCCAGCATTTT. This encodes CASSLGGAEPGPQHF.

This clonotype occurred a few times. The J gene is TRBJ2-5, the V gene TRBV20-1; D is perhaps TRBD2 (6 bases). Germline V gene lookup returns CDR1 DFQATT and CDR2 SNEGSKA (reference sequence). The CDR3 is 14 amino acids. V lost 5 bases and J 1 base, leaving 14 bases between the germline ends. CDR3 residues: CSAYVGGSQETQYF. In DNA form, the CDR3 reads TGCAGTGCTTACGTCGGGGGATCCCAAGAGACCCAGTACTTC.

CDR3 coding DNA: TGTGCCAGCAGTCCGCGACTAGCGGGGTTCACAGATACGCAGTATTTT. Translating gives CASSPRLAGFTDTQYF. The gene calls are TRBV25-1 and TRBJ2-3, with TRBD2 matching 11 bases. The J segment lost 2 bases and the V segment lost 5 bases, leaving 6 bases of the junction unmatched. Germline V lookup: CDR1 MGHDK, CDR2 SYGVNS. CDR3 size: 16 residues.